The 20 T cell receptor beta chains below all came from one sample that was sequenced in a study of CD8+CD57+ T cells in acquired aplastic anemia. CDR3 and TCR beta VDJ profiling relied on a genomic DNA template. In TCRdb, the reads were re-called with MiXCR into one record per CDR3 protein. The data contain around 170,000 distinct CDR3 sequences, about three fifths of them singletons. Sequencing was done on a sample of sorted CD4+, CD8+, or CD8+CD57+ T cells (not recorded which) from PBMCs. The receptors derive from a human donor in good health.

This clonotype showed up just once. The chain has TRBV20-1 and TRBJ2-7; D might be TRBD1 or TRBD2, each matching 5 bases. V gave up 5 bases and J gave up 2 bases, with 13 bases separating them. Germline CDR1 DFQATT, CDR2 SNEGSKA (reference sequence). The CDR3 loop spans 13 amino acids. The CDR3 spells CSAGGSEPYEQYF. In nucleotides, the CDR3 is TGCAGTGCTGGGGGTAGCGAACCCTACGAGCAGTACTTC.

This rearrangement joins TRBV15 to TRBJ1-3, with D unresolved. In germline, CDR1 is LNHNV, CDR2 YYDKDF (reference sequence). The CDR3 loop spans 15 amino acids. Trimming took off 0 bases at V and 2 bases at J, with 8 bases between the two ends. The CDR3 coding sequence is TGTGCCACCAGCAGAGATAAGGGAGCTGGAAACACCATATATTTT. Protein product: CATSRDKGAGNTIYF.

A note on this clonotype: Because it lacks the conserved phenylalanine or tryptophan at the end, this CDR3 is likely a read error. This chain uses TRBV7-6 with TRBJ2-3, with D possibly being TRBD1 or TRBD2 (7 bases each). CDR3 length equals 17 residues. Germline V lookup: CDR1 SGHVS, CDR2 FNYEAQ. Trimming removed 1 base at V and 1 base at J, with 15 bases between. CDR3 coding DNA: TGTGCCAGCAGCTTAGGTGCAGGGGGAGGGGGCACAGATACGCAGTATCTT. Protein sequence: CASSLGAGGGGTDTQYL.

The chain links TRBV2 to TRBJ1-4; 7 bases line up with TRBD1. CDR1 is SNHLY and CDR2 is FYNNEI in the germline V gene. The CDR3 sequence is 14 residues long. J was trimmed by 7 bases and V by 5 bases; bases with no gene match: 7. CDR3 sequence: CASSTRDSGEKLFF. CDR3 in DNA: TGTGCCAGCAGTACACGGGACAGCGGTGAAAAACTGTTTTTT. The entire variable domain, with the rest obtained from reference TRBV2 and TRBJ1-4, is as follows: EPEVTQTPSHQVTQMGQEVILRCVPISNHLYFYWYRQILGQKVEFLVSFYNNEISEKSEIFDDQFSVERPDGSNFTLKIRSTKLEDSAMYFCASSTRDSGEKLFFGSGTQLSVL.

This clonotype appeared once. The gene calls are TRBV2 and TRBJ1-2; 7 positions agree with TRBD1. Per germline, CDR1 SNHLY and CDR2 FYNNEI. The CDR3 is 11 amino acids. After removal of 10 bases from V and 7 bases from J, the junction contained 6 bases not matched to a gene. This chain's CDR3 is CATDRAGGYTF. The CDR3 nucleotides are TGTGCCACCGACAGGGCGGGTGGCTACACCTTC. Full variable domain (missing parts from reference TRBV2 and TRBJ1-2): EPEVTQTPSHQVTQMGQEVILRCVPISNHLYFYWYRQILGQKVEFLVSFYNNEISEKSEIFDDQFSVERPDGSNFTLKIRSTKLEDSAMYFCATDRAGGYTFGSGTRLTVV.

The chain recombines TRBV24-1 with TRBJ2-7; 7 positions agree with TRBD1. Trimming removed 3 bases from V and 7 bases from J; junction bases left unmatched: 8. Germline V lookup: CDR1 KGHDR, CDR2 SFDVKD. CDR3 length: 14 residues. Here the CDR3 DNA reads TGTGCCACCAGTGATGCTGACAGGGCCGGAGAGCAGTACTTC. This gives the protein CATSDADRAGEQYF.

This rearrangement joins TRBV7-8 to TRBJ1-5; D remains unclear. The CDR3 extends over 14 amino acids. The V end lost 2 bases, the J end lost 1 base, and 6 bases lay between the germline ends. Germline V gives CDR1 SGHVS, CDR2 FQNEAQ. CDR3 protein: CASSLYGSNQPQHF. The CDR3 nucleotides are TGTGCCAGCAGCTTATATGGGAGCAATCAGCCCCAGCATTTT.

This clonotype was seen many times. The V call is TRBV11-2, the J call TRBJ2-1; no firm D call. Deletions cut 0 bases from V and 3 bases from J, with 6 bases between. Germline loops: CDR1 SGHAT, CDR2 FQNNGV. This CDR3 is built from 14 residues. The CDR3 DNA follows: TGTGCCAGCAGCTTAGACGGATACTACAATGAGCAGTTCTTC. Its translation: CASSLDGYYNEQFF.

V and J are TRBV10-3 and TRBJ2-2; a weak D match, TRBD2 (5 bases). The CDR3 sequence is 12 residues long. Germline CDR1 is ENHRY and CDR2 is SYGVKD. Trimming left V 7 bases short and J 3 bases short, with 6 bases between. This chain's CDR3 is CAITRDTGELFF. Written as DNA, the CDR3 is TGTGCCATCACGAGGGACACCGGGGAGCTGTTTTTT.

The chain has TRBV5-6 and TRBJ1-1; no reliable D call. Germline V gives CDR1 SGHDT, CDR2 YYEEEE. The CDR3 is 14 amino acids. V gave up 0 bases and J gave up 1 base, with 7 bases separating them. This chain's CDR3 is CASSLAARNTEAFF. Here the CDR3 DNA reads TGTGCCAGCAGCTTGGCCGCCAGGAACACTGAAGCTTTCTTT. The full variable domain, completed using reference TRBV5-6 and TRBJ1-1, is DAGVTQSPTHLIKTRGQQVTLRCSPKSGHDTVSWYQQALGQGPQFIFQYYEEEERQRGNFPDRFSGHQFPNYSSELNVNALLLGDSALYLCASSLAARNTEAFFGQGTRLTVV.

CDR3 loop: CASSVVGGLETQYF. The CDR3 DNA reads TGTGCCAGCAGCGTAGTAGGGGGTCTAGAGACCCAGTACTTC. The gene calls are TRBV9 and TRBJ2-5; a possible D gene is TRBD1 (6 bases). V was shortened by 0 bases and J by 4 bases, with 10 bases between the two germline ends. Germline CDR1 SGDLS, CDR2 YYNGEE. The CDR3 is made up of 14 amino acids. The variable domain in full, with the rest retrieved from reference TRBV9 and TRBJ2-5, is DSGVTQTPKHLITATGQRVTLRCSPRSGDLSVYWYQQSLDQGLQFLIQYYNGEERAKGNILERFSAQQFPDLHSELNLSSLELGDSALYFCASSVVGGLETQYFGPGTRLLVL.

CDR3 amino acids: CASSPDRGGGNEQFF. The CDR3 bases are TGTGCCAGCAGCCCCGACAGGGGTGGTGGCAATGAGCAGTTCTTC. The rearrangement links TRBV7-9 to TRBJ2-1, with TRBD1 matching 8 bases. V shed 5 bases, J shed 6 bases, and the junction held 9 bases outside the gene matches. The CDR3 loop spans 15 amino acids. Germline assignment: CDR1 SEHNR and CDR2 FQNEAQ (reference sequence).

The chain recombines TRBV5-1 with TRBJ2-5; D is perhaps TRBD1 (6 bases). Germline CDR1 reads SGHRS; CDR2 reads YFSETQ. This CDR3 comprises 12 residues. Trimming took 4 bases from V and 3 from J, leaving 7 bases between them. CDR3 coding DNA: TGCGCCAGCAGCCACAGGGAAGAGACCCAGTACTTC. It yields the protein CASSHREETQYF.

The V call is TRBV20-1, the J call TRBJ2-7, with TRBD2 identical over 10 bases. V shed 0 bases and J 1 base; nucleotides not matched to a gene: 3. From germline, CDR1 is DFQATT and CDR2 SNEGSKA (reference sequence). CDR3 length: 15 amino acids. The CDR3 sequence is CSARESGRASYEQYF. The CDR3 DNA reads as TGCAGTGCTAGAGAGAGCGGGAGGGCATCCTACGAGCAGTACTTC.

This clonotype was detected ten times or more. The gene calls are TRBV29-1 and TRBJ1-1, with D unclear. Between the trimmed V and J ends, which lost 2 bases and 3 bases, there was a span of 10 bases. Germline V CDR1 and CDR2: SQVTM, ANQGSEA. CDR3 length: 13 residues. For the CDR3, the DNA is TGCAGCGTTGAAATCCCGCGGTACACTGAAGCTTTCTTT. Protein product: CSVEIPRYTEAFF.

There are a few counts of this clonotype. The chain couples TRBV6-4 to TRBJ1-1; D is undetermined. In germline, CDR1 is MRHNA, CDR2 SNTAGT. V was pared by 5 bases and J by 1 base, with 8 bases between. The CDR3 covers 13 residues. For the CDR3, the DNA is TGTGCCAGCAGTCGGGAATCGAACACTGAAGCTTTCTTT. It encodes CASSRESNTEAFF.

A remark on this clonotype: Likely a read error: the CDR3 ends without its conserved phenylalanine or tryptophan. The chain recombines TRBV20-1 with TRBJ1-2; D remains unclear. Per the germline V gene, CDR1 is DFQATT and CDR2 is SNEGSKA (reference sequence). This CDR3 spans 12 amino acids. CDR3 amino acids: CSVYDGDYGYTL. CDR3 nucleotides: TGCAGCGTCTATGACGGGGACTATGGCTACACCCTC.

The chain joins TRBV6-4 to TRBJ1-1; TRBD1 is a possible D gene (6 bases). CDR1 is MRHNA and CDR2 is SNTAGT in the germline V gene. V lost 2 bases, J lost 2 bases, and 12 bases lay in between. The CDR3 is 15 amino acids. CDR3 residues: CASSDAAGENTEAFF. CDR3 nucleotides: TGTGCCAGCAGTGACGCGGCAGGGGAAAACACTGAAGCTTTCTTT.

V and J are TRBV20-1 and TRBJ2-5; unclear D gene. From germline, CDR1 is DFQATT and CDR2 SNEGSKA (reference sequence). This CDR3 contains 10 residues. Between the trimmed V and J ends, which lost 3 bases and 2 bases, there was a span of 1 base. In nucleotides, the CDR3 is TGCAGTGCTAGTCAAGAGACCCAGTACTTC. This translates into CSASQETQYF.

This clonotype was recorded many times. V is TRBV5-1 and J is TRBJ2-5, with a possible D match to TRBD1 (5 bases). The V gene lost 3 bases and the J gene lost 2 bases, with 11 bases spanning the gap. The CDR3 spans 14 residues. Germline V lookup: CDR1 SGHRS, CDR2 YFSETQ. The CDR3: CASSSDKWQETQYF. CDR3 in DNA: TGCGCCAGCAGCTCGGACAAGTGGCAAGAGACCCAGTACTTC.